One sample yielded the 29 T cell receptor beta chains listed below, sequenced in a study of PD-1 blockade in classical Hodgkin lymphoma. All patients experienced relapse after autologous stem cell transplantation, and brentuximab vedotin exposure was variable. Repertoires were generated with immunoSEQ multiplex PCR, while TCRdb's copy carries only in-frame clones and drops some. Among about 40,000 clones, roughly 78% were seen once, and the ten largest hold roughly an eighth. Sequencing used peripheral blood mononuclear cells (PBMCs), obtained at baseline. The receptors originated from a human donor with classical Hodgkin lymphoma.

The genes are TRBV4-3 and TRBJ1-3, with D tentatively TRBD1 (5 bases). The CDR3 sequence is 15 residues long. Trimming took 3 bases from V and 2 from J, leaving 11 bases between them. Germline V gene lookup returns CDR1 LGHNA and CDR2 YSLEER. This chain's CDR3 is CASSQGLAPGNTIYF. The CDR3 DNA reads TGCGCCAGCAGCCAGGGGCTCGCCCCTGGAAACACCATATATTTT.

The V and J genes are TRBV9 and TRBJ2-5; 10 bases line up with TRBD2. The V gene's germline CDR1 is SGDLS and CDR2 YYNGEE. V lost 4 bases, J lost 0 bases, and 9 bases stayed unmatched. CDR3 size: 17 residues. The CDR3, as DNA: TGTGCCAGCAGCCCAGGGAATAGCGGGGGGTACCAAGAGACCCAGTACTTC. Amino acids: CASSPGNSGGYQETQYF.

This clone has more than one count but fewer than ten. The CDR3 reads CASSGYRGKNSPLHF. CDR3 DNA: TGTGCCAGCAGTGGTTACAGGGGTAAGAATTCACCCCTCCACTTT. The rearrangement links TRBV27 to TRBJ1-6; 7 bases agree with TRBD1. The length of the CDR3 is 15 residues. The germline V gene has CDR1 MNHEY and CDR2 SMNVEV (reference sequence). V lost 5 bases to trimming and J lost 7 bases; unmatched junction nucleotides: 8.

This sequence joins TRBV19 and TRBJ2-5; D might be TRBD2 (5 bases). The CDR3 consists of 12 residues. In germline, CDR1 is LNHDA, CDR2 SQIVND (reference sequence). Trimming removed 10 bases from V and 4 bases from J, with 13 bases in between. In nucleotides, the CDR3 is TGTGCCACCACTAGTCGTACAGAGACCCAGTACTTC. Amino acids: CATTSRTETQYF.

This clone was picked up a small number of times. This chain joins TRBV18 and TRBJ1-4; D remains unclear. V shed 0 bases and J shed 8 bases, with 13 bases lying between them. Germline CDR1 reads KGHSH; CDR2 reads LQKENI. The CDR3 extends over 15 amino acids. For the CDR3, the DNA is TGTGCCAGCTCACCACCCGACGGGATTGCCGAAAAACTGTTTTTT. Amino acid sequence: CASSPPDGIAEKLFF.

V gene TRBV7-9 combines with J gene TRBJ2-1; TRBD2 might be the D (7 bases). Germline V gene lookup returns CDR1 SEHNR and CDR2 FQNEAQ (reference sequence). The germline V and J ends were trimmed by 5 bases and 9 bases, with 17 bases remaining between them. The CDR3 is made up of 14 amino acids. The CDR3 DNA reads as TGTGCCAGCAGCCCAGGGGAGGGCTGGGGTGAGCAGTTCTTC. Translated: CASSPGEGWGEQFF.

This chain links TRBV10-3 with TRBJ2-3, with 7 bases fitting TRBD2. Germline V gene lookup returns CDR1 ENHRY and CDR2 SYGVKD. The ends lost 3 bases at V and 2 bases at J; junction bases unmatched: 5. The CDR3 contains 15 residues. The DNA for the CDR3 is TGTGCCATCAGTGACCCAGCGGGAAACACAGATACGCAGTATTTT. Protein product: CAISDPAGNTDTQYF.

CDR3 sequence: CASSLAQGAYEQFF. CDR3 coding DNA: TGCGCCAGCAGCTTGGCACAGGGGGCCTATGAGCAGTTCTTC. The chain recombines TRBV5-1 with TRBJ2-1; 9 bases are shared with TRBD1. The CDR3 totals 14 residues. V lost 0 bases, J lost 8 bases, and 3 bases stayed unmatched. The germline V gene has CDR1 SGHRS and CDR2 YFSETQ.

This clone has a handful of counts. The same CDR3 arises from other DNA sequences in this sample as well. The genes are TRBV18 and TRBJ1-5; a weak D match, TRBD1 (6 bases). Trimming pared 5 bases from V and 1 base from J, leaving 12 bases between. This CDR3 region has 15 residues. CDR1 is KGHSH and CDR2 is LQKENI in the germline V gene. The CDR3 here is CASSTQQGSNQPQHF. In nucleotides, the CDR3 is TGTGCCAGCTCAACACAACAGGGAAGCAATCAGCCCCAGCATTTT.

This clone was seen only once. The chain recombines TRBV19 with TRBJ1-5; D might be TRBD1 (5 bases). CDR3 length: 14 residues. V shed 9 bases and J shed 3 bases, with 15 bases lying between them. Germline CDR1 is LNHDA and CDR2 is SQIVND (reference sequence). The CDR3 nucleotides are TGTGCCAGCTCGGACACCTCAAACAATCAGCCCCAGCATTTT. Amino acid sequence: CASSDTSNNQPQHF.

J is TRBJ2-3 and V is TRBV6-1; D is unresolved. Per germline, CDR1 MNHNS and CDR2 SASEGT. The CDR3 is 15 residues long. Deletions cut 8 bases from V and 3 bases from J, with 18 bases between. DNA of the CDR3: TGTGCCAGCCAACCCGAATACCTTTGGACAGATACGCAGTATTTT. Translated, it gives CASQPEYLWTDTQYF.

The CDR3 reads CASSLVVGPGLADFYEQYF. CDR3 nucleotides: TGTGCCAGCAGCTTAGTTGTAGGTCCGGGACTAGCAGACTTCTACGAGCAGTACTTC. The chain employs TRBV7-9 and TRBJ2-5, with 9 positions matching TRBD2. The DNA end is more similar to TRBJ2-7, so the J call may be wrong. The CDR3 has 19 residues. The germline gives CDR1 SEHNR, CDR2 FQNEAQ (reference sequence).

The chain carries TRBV4-1 and TRBJ1-4; D remains unclear. CDR1 is MGHRA and CDR2 is YSYEKL in the germline V gene. The CDR3 spans 16 residues. Trimming cost V 4 bases and J 8 bases, with 20 bases left between them. The CDR3 region has the DNA TGCGCCAGCAGCCCTACGCTGTCAGCCGGGAAGGAAAAACTGTTTTTT. The encoded protein is CASSPTLSAGKEKLFF.

This rearrangement joins TRBV7-3 to TRBJ2-2, with 9 bases aligning to TRBD2. The length of the CDR3 is 16 residues. Germline V gene sequence: CDR1 SGHTA, CDR2 FQGTGA. The ends lost 5 bases at V and 5 bases at J; junction bases unmatched: 9. The CDR3 bases are TGTGCCAGCAGCCCAGTAGCGGGGGATTCTACCGGGGAGCTGTTTTTT. Amino acids: CASSPVAGDSTGELFF.

The chain has TRBV19 and TRBJ1-2, with TRBD1 identical over 9 bases. This CDR3 region has 13 residues. The germline V gene has CDR1 LNHDA and CDR2 SQIVND (reference sequence). The trim removed 3 bases at V and 6 bases at J, leaving 2 bases unmatched. The CDR3 spells CASSMGQGDGYTF. The CDR3 region has the DNA TGTGCCAGTAGTATGGGACAGGGCGATGGCTACACCTTC. Full variable domain (missing parts from reference TRBV19 and TRBJ1-2): DGGITQSPKYLFRKEGQNVTLSCEQNLNHDAMYWYRQDPGQGLRLIYYSQIVNDFQKGDIAEGYSVSREKKESFPLTVTSAQKNPTAFYLCASSMGQGDGYTFGSGTRLTVV.

The V call is TRBV5-1, the J call TRBJ1-2, with TRBD1 matching 8 bases. Germline CDR1 and CDR2: SGHRS and YFSETQ. The ends lost 4 bases at V and 8 bases at J; junction bases unmatched: 7. This CDR3 has 13 amino acids. The DNA of the CDR3 is TGCGCCAGCAGCAAGACAGGGGATCGCGGCTACACCTTC. Translating it yields CASSKTGDRGYTF.

The chain joins TRBV19 to TRBJ2-5; TRBD2 agrees at 7 bases. Trimming cost V 6 bases and J 0 bases; bases outside gene matches: 1. Per germline, CDR1 LNHDA and CDR2 SQIVND (reference sequence). The CDR3 runs to 13 residues. The CDR3 DNA is TGTGCCAGTAGCGGGGGGTACCAAGAGACCCAGTACTTC. It specifies CASSGGYQETQYF.

This chain uses TRBV27 with TRBJ2-7, with D uncertain. Trimming cost V 3 bases and J 1 base, with 10 bases left between them. Germline V CDR1 and CDR2: MNHEY, SMNVEV (reference sequence). This CDR3 spans 14 amino acids. In DNA, the CDR3 is TGTGCCAGCAGTTTTGTTCTGGGATCCTACGAGCAGTACTTC. It specifies CASSFVLGSYEQYF.

The chain joins TRBV4-3 to TRBJ2-1; D perhaps matches TRBD2 (6 bases). The germline CDR1 and CDR2 sequences are LGHNA and YSLEER. There are 14 residues in the CDR3. Trimming left V 1 base short and J 8 bases short, with 12 bases between. The DNA for the CDR3 is TGCGCCAGCAGCCAAGGGACCGGGGGTTATGAGCAGTTCTTC. The encoded protein is CASSQGTGGYEQFF.

CDR3 region: CASSQDRQGLNTGELFF. DNA for the CDR3: TGCGCCAGCAGCCAAGATCGACAGGGTCTGAACACCGGGGAGCTGTTTTTT. The rearrangement links TRBV4-3 to TRBJ2-2; 7 bases map to TRBD1. Germline CDR1 is LGHNA and CDR2 is YSLEER. J lost 1 base, V lost 0 bases, and 5 bases had no gene match. The CDR3 runs to 17 residues.

The chain links TRBV6-6 to TRBJ1-2; D gene unclear. V lost 6 bases to trimming and J lost 4 bases, with 12 bases between them. Germline V gene sequence: CDR1 MNHNY, CDR2 SVGAGI (reference sequence). The CDR3 sequence is 13 residues long. The CDR3 DNA sequence: TGTGCCAGCAGGACCACATCGCTCTATGGCTACACCTTC. Translated: CASRTTSLYGYTF.

The chain combines TRBV4-3 with TRBJ1-1; D uncertain. This CDR3 spans 13 amino acids. Looked up from germline, CDR1 is LGHNA and CDR2 is YSLEER. V lost 4 bases and J 0 bases, leaving 6 bases between the germline ends. This chain's CDR3 is CASSPDLNTEAFF. The CDR3 coding sequence is TGCGCCAGCAGCCCCGATCTGAACACTGAAGCTTTCTTT.

This rearrangement joins TRBV6-1 to TRBJ2-7, with TRBD1 as a possible D gene (6 bases). This CDR3 spans 13 amino acids. V was cut by 6 bases and J by 0 bases, with 9 bases left in between. Germline V gene lookup returns CDR1 MNHNS and CDR2 SASEGT. The DNA of the CDR3 is TGTGCCAGCAGCGGACAGAACTCCTACGAGCAGTACTTC. It is translated as CASSGQNSYEQYF.

The chain employs TRBV6-6 and TRBJ2-7, with D perhaps matching TRBD2 (6 bases). This CDR3 has 15 amino acids. The germline V gene has CDR1 MNHNY and CDR2 SVGAGI (reference sequence). Trimming removed 5 bases from V and 0 bases from J, with 14 bases in between. DNA for the CDR3: TGTGCCAGCAGTACTGGGGACTCGTACTCCTACGAGCAGTACTTC. It encodes CASSTGDSYSYEQYF.

This chain links TRBV30 with TRBJ2-7; a possible D gene is TRBD2 (6 bases). V lost 2 bases and J lost 6, with 14 bases in between. This CDR3 contains 13 residues. Germline loops: CDR1 GTSNPN, CDR2 SVGIG (reference sequence). The CDR3 sequence: CAWSKEGRGEQYF. The CDR3 coding sequence is TGTGCCTGGAGTAAGGAGGGAAGGGGCGAGCAGTACTTC.

V and J are TRBV5-4 and TRBJ1-2, with D unclear. CDR3 length equals 14 residues. In germline, CDR1 is SGHNT, CDR2 YYREEE (reference sequence). The V and J ends lost 0 bases and 2 bases respectively, with 8 bases between them. The CDR3 region is CASSLDQLNYGYTF. The CDR3 nucleotides are TGTGCCAGCAGCTTGGATCAGCTGAACTATGGCTACACCTTC.

The chain recombines TRBV2 with TRBJ2-3; D is perhaps TRBD2 (7 bases). V lost 5 bases to trimming and J lost 5 bases, with 20 bases between them. The CDR3 consists of 16 residues. Germline CDR1 is SNHLY and CDR2 is FYNNEI. CDR3 in DNA: TGTGCCAGCAGTCCCTTTTTAGGGGGGGGCCAAGATACGCAGTATTTT. Translated, it gives CASSPFLGGGQDTQYF.

V and J are TRBV4-1 and TRBJ2-5; no reliable D call. This CDR3 region has 17 residues. Trimming removed 1 base from V and 1 base from J, with 16 bases in between. Germline CDR1 and CDR2: MGHRA and YSYEKL. The CDR3 DNA is TGCGCCAGCAGCCAAGGACCCCGTCGTTTAGGCCAAGAGACCCAGTACTTC. This translates into CASSQGPRRLGQETQYF.

The rearrangement uses TRBV6-6 and TRBJ2-2, with a tentative D call TRBD2 (5 bases). This CDR3 is built from 13 residues. Germline V gene data show CDR1 as MNHNY and CDR2 as SVGAGI (reference sequence). V lost 8 bases and J lost 3, with 10 bases in between. The CDR3 nucleotides are TGTGCCAGCTGGCGGGTGGACACCGGGGAGCTGTTTTTT. Encoded protein: CASWRVDTGELFF.